What follows describes a single T cell receptor beta chain. Sequencing used immunoSEQ multiplex PCR; TCRdb keeps in-frame clones, though not all of them. The table lists tens of thousands of clones, 90% of them singletons. This sample stems from a study of blood T cell repertoires in COVID-19. Study details: Nucleic acid was either cDNA or gDNA, and it came from T cells, B-cell-depleted T cells, or PBMCs.

This receptor was identified in a human donor in a cohort sampled during active COVID-19. The sample consisted of peripheral blood.

The CDR3 loop is CAISGLAGVYEQYF. CDR3 in DNA: TGTGCCATCAGTGGACTAGCGGGAGTTTACGAGCAGTACTTC. The V and J genes are TRBV10-3 and TRBJ2-7, with TRBD2 matching over 12 bases. This CDR3 comprises 14 residues. Trimming removed 4 bases from V and 4 bases from J; junction bases left unmatched: 2. Per germline, CDR1 ENHRY and CDR2 SYGVKD.